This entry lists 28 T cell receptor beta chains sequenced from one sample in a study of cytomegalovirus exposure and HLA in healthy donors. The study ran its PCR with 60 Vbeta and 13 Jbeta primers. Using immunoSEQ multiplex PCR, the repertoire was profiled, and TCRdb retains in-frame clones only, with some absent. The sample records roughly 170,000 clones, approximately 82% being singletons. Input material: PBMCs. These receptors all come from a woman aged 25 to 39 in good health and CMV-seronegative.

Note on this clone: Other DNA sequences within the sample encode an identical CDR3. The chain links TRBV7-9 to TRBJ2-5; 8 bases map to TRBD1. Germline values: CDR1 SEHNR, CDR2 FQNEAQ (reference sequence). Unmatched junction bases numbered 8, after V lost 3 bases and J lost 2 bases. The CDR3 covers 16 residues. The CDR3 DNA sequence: TGTGCCAGCAGCTTGGGGACAGGAACCTCACAAGAGACCCAGTACTTC. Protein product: CASSLGTGTSQETQYF.

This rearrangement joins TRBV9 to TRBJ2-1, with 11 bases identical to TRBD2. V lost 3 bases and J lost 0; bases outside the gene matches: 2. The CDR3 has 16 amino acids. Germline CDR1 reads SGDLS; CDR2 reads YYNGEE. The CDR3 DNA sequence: TGTGCCAGCAGCGCTCTAGCGGGGGGCTCCTACAATGAGCAGTTCTTC. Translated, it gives CASSALAGGSYNEQFF.

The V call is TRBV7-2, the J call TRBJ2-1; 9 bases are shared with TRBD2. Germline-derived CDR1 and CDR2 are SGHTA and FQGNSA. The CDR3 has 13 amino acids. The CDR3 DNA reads TGTGCTTCGGAAGCGGGAGGCTTCAATGAGCAGTTCTTC. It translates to CASEAGGFNEQFF.

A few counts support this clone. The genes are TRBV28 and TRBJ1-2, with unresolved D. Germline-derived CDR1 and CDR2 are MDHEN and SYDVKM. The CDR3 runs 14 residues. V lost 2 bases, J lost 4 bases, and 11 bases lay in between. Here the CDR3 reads CASSLTFLIYGYTF. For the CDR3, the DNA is TGTGCCAGCAGTTTAACTTTCTTGATCTATGGCTACACCTTC.

CDR3 bases: TGCGCCAGCAGCCAAGATACCCAGAGGATCACGAACACCGGGGAGCTGTTTTTT. This codes for CASSQDTQRITNTGELFF. This chain joins TRBV4-3 and TRBJ2-2; no reliable D call. Germline V gives CDR1 LGHNA, CDR2 YSLEER. This CDR3 comprises 18 residues. The V and J ends lost 0 bases and 0 bases respectively, with 14 bases between them.

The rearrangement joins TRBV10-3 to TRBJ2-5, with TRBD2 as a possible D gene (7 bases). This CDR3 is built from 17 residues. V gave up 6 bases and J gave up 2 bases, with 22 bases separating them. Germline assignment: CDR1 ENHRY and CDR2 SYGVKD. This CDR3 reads CAISISQGGGGQETQYF. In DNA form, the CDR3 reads TGTGCCATCAGCATCTCACAAGGGGGAGGGGGACAAGAGACCCAGTACTTC.

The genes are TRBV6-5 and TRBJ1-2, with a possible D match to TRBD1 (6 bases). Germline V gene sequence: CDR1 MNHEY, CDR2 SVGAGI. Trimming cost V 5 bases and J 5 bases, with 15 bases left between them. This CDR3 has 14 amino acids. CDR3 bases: TGTGCCAGCAGTGAATACAGGGAGCTGTATGGCTACACCTTC. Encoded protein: CASSEYRELYGYTF.

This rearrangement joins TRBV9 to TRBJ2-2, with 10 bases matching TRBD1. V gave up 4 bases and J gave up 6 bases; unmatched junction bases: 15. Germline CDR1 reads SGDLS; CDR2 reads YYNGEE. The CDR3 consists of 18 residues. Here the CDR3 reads CASSRQPGDRGYAGELFF. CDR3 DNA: TGTGCCAGCAGCCGGCAACCAGGGGACAGGGGTTATGCCGGGGAGCTGTTTTTT.

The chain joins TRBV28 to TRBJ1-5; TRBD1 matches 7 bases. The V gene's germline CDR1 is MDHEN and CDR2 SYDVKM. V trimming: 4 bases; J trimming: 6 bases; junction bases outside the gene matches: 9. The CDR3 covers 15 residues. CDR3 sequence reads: CASSSEQGFVQPQHF. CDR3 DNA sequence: TGTGCCAGCAGTTCCGAACAGGGGTTCGTTCAGCCCCAGCATTTT.

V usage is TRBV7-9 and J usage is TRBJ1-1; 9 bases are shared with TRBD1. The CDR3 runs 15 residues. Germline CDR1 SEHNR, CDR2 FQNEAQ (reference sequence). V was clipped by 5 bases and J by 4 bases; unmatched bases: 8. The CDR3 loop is CASSLTGGVGTEAFF. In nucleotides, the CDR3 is TGTGCCAGCAGCCTTACAGGGGGCGTAGGCACTGAAGCTTTCTTT.

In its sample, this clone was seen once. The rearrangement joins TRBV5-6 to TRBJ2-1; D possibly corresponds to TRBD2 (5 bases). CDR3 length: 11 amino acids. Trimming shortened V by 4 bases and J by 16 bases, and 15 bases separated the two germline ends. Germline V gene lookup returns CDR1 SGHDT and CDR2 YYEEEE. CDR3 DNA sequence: TGTGCCAGCAGCCTGACGGGGTGTCGATTCTTC. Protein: CASSLTGCRFF.

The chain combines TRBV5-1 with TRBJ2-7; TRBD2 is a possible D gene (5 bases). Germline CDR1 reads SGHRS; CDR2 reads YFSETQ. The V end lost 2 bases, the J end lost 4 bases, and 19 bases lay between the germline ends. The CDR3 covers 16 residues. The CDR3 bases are TGCGCCAGCAGCTTAGGGTCCAAGGGAGATGGTTACGAGCAGTACTTC. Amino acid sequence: CASSLGSKGDGYEQYF.

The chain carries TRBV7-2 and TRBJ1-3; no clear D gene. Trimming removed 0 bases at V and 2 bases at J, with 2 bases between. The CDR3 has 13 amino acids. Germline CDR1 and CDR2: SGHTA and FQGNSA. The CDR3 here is CASSLATGNTIYF. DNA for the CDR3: TGTGCCAGCAGCTTAGCCACTGGAAACACCATATATTTT.

CDR3 bases: TGTGCCAGCAGCTTACGGCAAACAGGGACAAGAGGTGAAGCTTTCTTT. This gives the protein CASSLRQTGTRGEAFF. The genes are TRBV13 and TRBJ1-1; TRBD1 might be the D (6 bases). Trimming removed 2 bases from V and 7 bases from J, with 20 bases in between. Looked up from germline, CDR1 is PRHDT and CDR2 is FYEKMQ (reference sequence). This CDR3 has 16 amino acids. Drawing the rest from reference TRBV13 and TRBJ1-1, the complete variable domain is AAGVIQSPRHLIKEKRETATLKCYPIPRHDTVYWYQQGPGQDPQFLISFYEKMQSDKGSIPDRFSAQQFSDYHSELNMSSLELGDSALYFCASSLRQTGTRGEAFFGQGTRLTVV.

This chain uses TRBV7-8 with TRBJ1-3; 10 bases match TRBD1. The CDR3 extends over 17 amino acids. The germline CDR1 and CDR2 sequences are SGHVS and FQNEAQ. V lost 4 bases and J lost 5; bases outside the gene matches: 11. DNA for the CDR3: TGTGCCAGCAGCTCGGGGGGACAGGGGAGGACCCGAAACACCATATATTTT. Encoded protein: CASSSGGQGRTRNTIYF.

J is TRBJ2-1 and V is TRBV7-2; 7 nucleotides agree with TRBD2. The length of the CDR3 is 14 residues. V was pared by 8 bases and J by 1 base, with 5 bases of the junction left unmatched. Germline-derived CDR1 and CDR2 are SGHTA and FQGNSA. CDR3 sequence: CASRQRGSYNEQFF. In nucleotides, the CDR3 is TGTGCCAGCCGTCAGCGGGGTTCCTACAATGAGCAGTTCTTC.

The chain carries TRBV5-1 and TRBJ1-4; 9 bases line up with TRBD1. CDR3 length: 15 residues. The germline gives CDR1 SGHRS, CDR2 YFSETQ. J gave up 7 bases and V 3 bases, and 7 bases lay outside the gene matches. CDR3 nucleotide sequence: TGCGCCAGCAGCTCACAGGGGGCGATTGGTGAAAAACTGTTTTTT. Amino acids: CASSSQGAIGEKLFF.

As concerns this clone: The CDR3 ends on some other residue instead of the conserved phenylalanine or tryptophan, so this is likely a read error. The CDR3 protein is CSADGQGDNPEAFC. The CDR3 DNA is TGCAGCGCCGACGGACAGGGGGATAACCCTGAAGCTTTCTGT. The chain has TRBV29-1 and TRBJ1-1, with 10 positions matching TRBD1. Germline V gene lookup returns CDR1 SQVTM and CDR2 ANQGSEA. The CDR3 is 14 residues long. Trimming at V came to 7 bases and at J to 6 bases, leaving 11 bases not matched to a gene.

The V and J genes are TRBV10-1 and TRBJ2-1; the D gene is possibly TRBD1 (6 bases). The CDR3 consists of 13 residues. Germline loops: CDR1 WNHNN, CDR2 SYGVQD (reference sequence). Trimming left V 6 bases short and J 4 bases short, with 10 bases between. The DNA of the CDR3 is TGCGCCAGCAGCCCTACAGGGTACAATGAGCAGTTCTTC. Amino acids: CASSPTGYNEQFF.

The CDR3 DNA follows: TGTGCCAGCAGCTCGGGGGTGATAGCTAATGAAAAACTGTTTTTT. Protein: CASSSGVIANEKLFF. V usage is TRBV7-9 and J usage is TRBJ1-4, with a tentative D call TRBD1 (5 bases). V was cut by 4 bases and J by 3 bases, with 12 bases left in between. Germline CDR1 and CDR2: SEHNR and FQNEAQ (reference sequence). The CDR3 covers 15 residues. The full variable domain, in which reference TRBV7-9 and TRBJ1-4 provide the parts outside the CDR3, is DTGVSQNPRHKITKRGQNVTFRCDPISEHNRLYWYRQTLGQGPEFLTYFQNEAQLEKSRLLSDRFSAERPKGSFSTLEIQRTEQGDSAMYLCASSSGVIANEKLFFGSGTQLSVL.

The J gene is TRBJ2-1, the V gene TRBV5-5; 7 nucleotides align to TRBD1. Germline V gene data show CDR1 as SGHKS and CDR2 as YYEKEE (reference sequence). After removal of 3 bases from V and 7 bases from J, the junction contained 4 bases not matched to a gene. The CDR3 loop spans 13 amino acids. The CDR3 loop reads CASSWDSTNEQFF. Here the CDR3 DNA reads TGTGCCAGCAGCTGGGACAGTACGAATGAGCAGTTCTTC.

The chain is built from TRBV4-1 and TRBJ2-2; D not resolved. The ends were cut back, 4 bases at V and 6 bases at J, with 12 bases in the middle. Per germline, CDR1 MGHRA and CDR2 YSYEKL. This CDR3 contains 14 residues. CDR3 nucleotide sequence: TGCGCCAGCAGCCCCCGACATGGGCCCGGGGAGCTGTTTTTT. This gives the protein CASSPRHGPGELFF.

CDR3 nucleotides: TGTGCCAGCAGCTACAGGGGCGAGCAGTACTTC. This codes for CASSYRGEQYF. This chain uses TRBV7-9 with TRBJ2-7, with 7 positions matching TRBD1. The CDR3 has 11 amino acids. Trimming removed 4 bases from V and 6 bases from J; junction bases left unmatched: 0. Germline-derived CDR1 and CDR2 are SEHNR and FQNEAQ (reference sequence).

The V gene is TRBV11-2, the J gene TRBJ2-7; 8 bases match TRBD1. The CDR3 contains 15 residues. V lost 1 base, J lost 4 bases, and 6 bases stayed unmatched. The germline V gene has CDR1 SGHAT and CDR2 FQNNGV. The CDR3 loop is CASSLVAGGNYEQYF. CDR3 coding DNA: TGTGCCAGCAGCTTAGTGGCAGGGGGCAATTACGAGCAGTACTTC.

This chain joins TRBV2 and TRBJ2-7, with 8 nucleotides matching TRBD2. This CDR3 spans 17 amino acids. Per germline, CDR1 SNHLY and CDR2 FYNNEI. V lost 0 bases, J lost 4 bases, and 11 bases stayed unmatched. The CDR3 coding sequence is TGTGCCAGCAGTGAAGCCTTCTCTAGCGGGTCCATTTACGAGCAGTACTTC. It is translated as CASSEAFSSGSIYEQYF. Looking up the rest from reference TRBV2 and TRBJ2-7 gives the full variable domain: EPEVTQTPSHQVTQMGQEVILRCVPISNHLYFYWYRQILGQKVEFLVSFYNNEISEKSEIFDDQFSVERPDGSNFTLKIRSTKLEDSAMYFCASSEAFSSGSIYEQYFGPGTRLTVT.

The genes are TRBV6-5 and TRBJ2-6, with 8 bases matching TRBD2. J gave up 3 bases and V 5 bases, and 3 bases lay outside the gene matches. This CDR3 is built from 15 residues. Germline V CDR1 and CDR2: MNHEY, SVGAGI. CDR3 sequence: CASSLSGIGANVLTF. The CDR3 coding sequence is TGTGCCAGCAGTCTTAGCGGGATTGGGGCCAACGTCCTGACTTTC.

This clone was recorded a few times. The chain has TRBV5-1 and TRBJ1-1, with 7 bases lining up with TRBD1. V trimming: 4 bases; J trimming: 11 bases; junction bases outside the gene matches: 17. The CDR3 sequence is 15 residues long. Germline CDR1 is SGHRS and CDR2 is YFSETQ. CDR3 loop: CASSNFQQGLRLAFF. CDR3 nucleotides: TGCGCCAGCAGCAATTTCCAACAGGGGTTAAGATTGGCTTTCTTT.

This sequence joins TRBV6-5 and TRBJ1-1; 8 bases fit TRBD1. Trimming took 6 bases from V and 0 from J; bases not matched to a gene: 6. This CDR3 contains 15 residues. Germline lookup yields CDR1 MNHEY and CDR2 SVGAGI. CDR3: CASRHDRGLNTEAFF. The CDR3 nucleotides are TGTGCCAGCAGACACGACAGGGGCTTGAACACTGAAGCTTTCTTT.